A single sample gave rise to the 8 T cell receptor beta chains below, sequenced in a study of beta chain features in type 1 diabetes. Sequencing targeted expressed TCRB transcripts, as all isolated RNA had been reverse transcribed. TCRdb's copy holds only in-frame clones and misses some; the assay was immunoSEQ multiplex PCR. The data contain around 160,000 clones, approximately 8.8% of them singletons. Study findings and constraints: Within each of all four CD4+ subsets, Type 1 diabetes patients had TCRB CDR3s that were moderately but significantly shorter.

Their cognate antigens are unknown. The sample comprised central memory CD4+ T cells from blood. The receptors here all came from a woman aged 25 to 45 with type 1 diabetes.

This clone showed up just a few times. The same CDR3 arises from other DNA sequences in this sample as well. The chain couples TRBV7-9 to TRBJ1-5; no definite D call. The V end was cut by 2 bases, the J end by 6 bases, with 5 bases between. The germline V gene encodes CDR1 SEHNR and CDR2 FQNEAQ (reference sequence). The length of the CDR3 is 12 residues. CDR3 protein: CASSLRGQPQHF. The DNA for the CDR3 is TGTGCCAGCAGCTTAAGAGGTCAGCCCCAGCATTTT.

V gene TRBV18 combines with J gene TRBJ1-1, with TRBD1 identical over 10 bases. The CDR3 sequence is 14 residues long. With V trimmed by 9 bases and J by 7 bases, 11 bases remained unmatched. The germline CDR1 and CDR2 sequences are KGHSH and LQKENI. CDR3 nucleotides: TGTGCCAGTCAAATTGGGACAGGGGTTAGTGAAGCTTTCTTT. Translating it yields CASQIGTGVSEAFF.

This clone was picked up a small number of times. The chain has TRBV6-5 and TRBJ1-2; 9 positions agree with TRBD1. The CDR3 is 15 residues long. J lost 8 bases, V lost 3 bases, and 10 bases had no gene match. Looked up from germline, CDR1 is MNHEY and CDR2 is SVGAGI. CDR3 region: CASSYWGEQGAGYTF. CDR3 bases: TGTGCCAGCAGTTATTGGGGAGAACAGGGGGCCGGCTACACCTTC.

The chain carries TRBV28 and TRBJ2-7; 8 nucleotides align to TRBD1. The CDR3 consists of 13 residues. Per germline, CDR1 MDHEN and CDR2 SYDVKM. Trimming at V came to 7 bases and at J to 2 bases, leaving 4 bases not matched to a gene. CDR3 loop: CASTLTGAYEQYF. CDR3 coding DNA: TGTGCCAGCACCCTGACAGGGGCCTACGAGCAGTACTTC. Full variable domain (missing parts from reference TRBV28 and TRBJ2-7): DVKVTQSSRYLVKRTGEKVFLECVQDMDHENMFWYRQDPGLGLRLIYFSYDVKMKEKGDIPEGYSVSREKKERFSLILESASTNQTSMYLCASTLTGAYEQYFGPGTRLTVT.

The chain uses TRBV29-1 and TRBJ2-7; 7 bases fit TRBD1. V was pared by 4 bases and J by 0 bases, with 6 bases of the junction left unmatched. CDR1 and CDR2 from the germline V gene are SQVTM and ANQGSEA. The CDR3 is made up of 14 amino acids. CDR3 residues: CSVAAGTASYEQYF. CDR3 coding DNA: TGCAGCGTTGCTGCCGGGACAGCCTCCTACGAGCAGTACTTC.

The chain recombines TRBV5-4 with TRBJ2-3; D remains unclear. Trimming took off 6 bases at V and 2 bases at J, with 10 bases between the two ends. This CDR3 contains 13 residues. The V gene's germline CDR1 is SGHNT and CDR2 YYREEE (reference sequence). CDR3 DNA sequence: TGTGCCAGCAAAGTTTGGCCCACAGATACGCAGTATTTT. This sequence encodes CASKVWPTDTQYF. Based on the CDR3 plus reference TRBV5-4 and TRBJ2-3, the full variable domain is ETGVTQSPTHLIKTRGQQVTLRCSSQSGHNTVSWYQQALGQGPQFIFQYYREEENGRGNFPPRFSGLQFPNYSSELNVNALELDDSALYLCASKVWPTDTQYFGPGTRLTVL.

The J gene is TRBJ2-7, the V gene TRBV5-6; D is perhaps TRBD2 (6 bases). Germline V gene sequence: CDR1 SGHDT, CDR2 YYEEEE. Trimming shortened V by 2 bases and J by 3 bases, and 15 bases separated the two germline ends. The CDR3 runs 15 residues. The CDR3 loop reads CASSFYGSRVYEQYF. CDR3 nucleotide sequence: TGTGCCAGCAGCTTCTACGGGAGTAGGGTCTACGAGCAGTACTTC.

In this sample, this clone turned up a few times. The J gene is TRBJ1-1, the V gene TRBV5-1; no definite D call. This CDR3 is built from 15 residues. V was shortened by 0 bases and J by 1 base, with 10 bases between the two germline ends. The germline V gene has CDR1 SGHRS and CDR2 YFSETQ. CDR3 sequence: CASSLGHVPNTEAFF. The DNA of the CDR3 is TGCGCCAGCAGCTTGGGACACGTCCCGAACACTGAAGCTTTCTTT. The full variable domain, in which reference TRBV5-1 and TRBJ1-1 provide the parts outside the CDR3, is KAGVTQTPRYLIKTRGQQVTLSCSPISGHRSVSWYQQTPGQGLQFLFEYFSETQRNKGNFPGRFSGRQFSNSRSEMNVSTLELGDSALYLCASSLGHVPNTEAFFGQGTRLTVV.